The 15 T cell receptor beta chains presented below share a single source sample, sequenced in a study of cytotoxic CD8 clonotypes in ibrutinib-treated CLL. The data were produced by immunoSEQ multiplex PCR, yet TCRdb's version contains in-frame clones alone and is incomplete. Of about 97,000 clones in the sample, over 60% are singletons; the top ten hold around 25%. This specimen consisted of PBMCs, obtained after 24 months of ibrutinib treatment. The source of these receptors is a human donor with chronic lymphocytic leukemia.

The chain is built from TRBV18 and TRBJ1-1; possibly TRBD1 for D (5 bases). In germline, CDR1 is KGHSH, CDR2 LQKENI. This CDR3 contains 15 residues. The ends were cut back, 4 bases at V and 0 bases at J, with 12 bases in the middle. The CDR3 bases are TGTGCCAGCTCACTTACCGGGACGGTGAACACTGAAGCTTTCTTT. This translates into CASSLTGTVNTEAFF.

The chain couples TRBV30 to TRBJ1-3; possible D gene TRBD1, 6 bases. V lost 5 bases to trimming and J lost 0 bases, with 8 bases between them. There are 13 residues in the CDR3. The germline CDR1 and CDR2 sequences are GTSNPN and SVGIG (reference sequence). The CDR3 bases are TGTGCCTGGGGGGGCCTCTCTGGAAACACCATATATTTT. Amino acid sequence: CAWGGLSGNTIYF.

V gene TRBV2 combines with J gene TRBJ2-2, with 10 bases lining up with TRBD1. Germline V gene data show CDR1 as SNHLY and CDR2 as FYNNEI. This CDR3 is 14 amino acids long. Unmatched junction bases numbered 4, after V lost 8 bases and J lost 4 bases. For the CDR3, the DNA is TGTGCCAGCGGGACAGGGGTGAGCACCGGGGAGCTGTTTTTT. It specifies CASGTGVSTGELFF.

The chain is built from TRBV7-6 and TRBJ1-4, with 7 nucleotides matching TRBD1. CDR1 and CDR2 from the germline V gene are SGHVS and FNYEAQ. CDR3 size: 15 residues. The V segment lost 6 bases and the J segment 5 bases; nucleotides outside the gene matches: 9. CDR3 coding DNA: TGTGCCAGCAGTCTTAACAGGGGTGGGAATGAAAAACTGTTTTTT. Protein sequence: CASSLNRGGNEKLFF.

The chain carries TRBV7-6 and TRBJ2-1; 9 nucleotides align to TRBD1. The CDR3 runs to 14 residues. J was trimmed by 9 bases and V by 11 bases; bases with no gene match: 14. Germline V CDR1 and CDR2: SGHVS, FNYEAQ. The CDR3 bases are TGTGCCGTGGACCAAACAGGGGGCAGTTCTGAGCAGTTCTTC. Translated, it gives CAVDQTGGSSEQFF.

This sequence joins TRBV4-3 and TRBJ2-7; possible D gene TRBD2, 6 bases. Germline V gene lookup returns CDR1 LGHNA and CDR2 YSLEER. The CDR3 totals 15 residues. The V and J ends lost 3 bases and 1 base respectively, with 13 bases between them. CDR3 region: CASSQQPGLSYEQYF. The CDR3 DNA reads as TGCGCCAGCAGCCAGCAACCGGGACTTTCCTACGAGCAGTACTTC.

This clone has more than one count but fewer than ten. This chain links TRBV18 with TRBJ2-7, with D possibly TRBD2 on 6 matching bases. From germline, CDR1 is KGHSH and CDR2 LQKENI. The CDR3 totals 15 residues. V gave up 5 bases and J gave up 5 bases, with 19 bases separating them. The CDR3 loop is CASSGGTAGLNEQYF. In nucleotides, the CDR3 is TGTGCCAGCTCAGGGGGGACTGCAGGGTTGAACGAGCAGTACTTC.

The CDR3 sequence is CASSPRAQGGSEAFF. The CDR3 DNA reads as TGTGCCAGCAGCCCTAGAGCCCAGGGGGGGTCTGAAGCTTTCTTT. This sequence joins TRBV11-1 and TRBJ1-1, with 7 bases that match TRBD1. Germline CDR1 and CDR2: SGHAT and FQDESV (reference sequence). Trimming removed 5 bases from V and 6 bases from J; junction bases left unmatched: 12. The length of the CDR3 is 15 residues.

The V call is TRBV4-2, the J call TRBJ2-7, with 14 bases aligning to TRBD2. Germline CDR1 and CDR2: LGHNA and YNFKEQ. CDR3 length: 15 amino acids. Trimming took 4 bases from V and 6 from J; bases not matched to a gene: 5. CDR3 bases: TGTGCCAGCAGCCTCGCTGGACTAGCGGGAGGCGAGCAGTACTTC. It encodes CASSLAGLAGGEQYF.

This chain joins TRBV10-3 and TRBJ1-2, with D uncertain. The germline V gene encodes CDR1 ENHRY and CDR2 SYGVKD. This CDR3 contains 15 residues. V was cut by 4 bases and J by 4 bases, with 16 bases left in between. This chain's CDR3 is CAISAPEGGSYGYTF. CDR3 DNA: TGTGCCATCAGTGCCCCGGAGGGAGGGTCCTATGGCTACACCTTC.

This chain joins TRBV6-5 and TRBJ1-2; possibly TRBD1 for D (6 bases). This CDR3 has 11 amino acids. Germline CDR1 reads MNHEY; CDR2 reads SVGAGI. The V end lost 5 bases, the J end lost 8 bases, and 9 bases lay between the germline ends. CDR3 nucleotides: TGTGCCAGCAGTACAGGGTACGGCTACACCTTC. Its translation: CASSTGYGYTF.

This clone was seen once. The genes are TRBV11-3 and TRBJ2-1; 8 bases line up with TRBD2. Per the germline V gene, CDR1 is SGHNT and CDR2 is YENEEA. V lost 5 bases to trimming and J lost 3 bases; unmatched junction nucleotides: 6. This CDR3 region has 15 residues. The CDR3 region is CASSPGSGDYNEQFF. For the CDR3, the DNA is TGTGCCAGCAGCCCCGGTAGCGGGGACTACAATGAGCAGTTCTTC.

V usage is TRBV5-1 and J usage is TRBJ2-7; no firm D call. There are 16 residues in the CDR3. The germline V and J ends were trimmed by 4 bases and 0 bases, with 17 bases remaining between them. Germline assignment: CDR1 SGHRS and CDR2 YFSETQ. This CDR3 is CASSPDPVLNSYEQYF. CDR3 nucleotides: TGCGCCAGCAGCCCCGACCCTGTACTTAACTCCTACGAGCAGTACTTC.

The rearrangement links TRBV19 to TRBJ2-3; TRBD1 is a possible D gene (6 bases). Germline V gene sequence: CDR1 LNHDA, CDR2 SQIVND (reference sequence). The CDR3 spans 14 residues. V was shortened by 8 bases and J by 4 bases, with 16 bases between the two germline ends. The CDR3 nucleotides read TGTGCCAGTCTAGACAAGGGGGTCGCAGATACGCAGTATTTT. Protein sequence: CASLDKGVADTQYF. The whole variable domain, remainder taken from reference TRBV19 and TRBJ2-3, is DGGITQSPKYLFRKEGQNVTLSCEQNLNHDAMYWYRQDPGQGLRLIYYSQIVNDFQKGDIAEGYSVSREKKESFPLTVTSAQKNPTAFYLCASLDKGVADTQYFGPGTRLTVL.

This clone was seen a single time. V is TRBV5-1 and J is TRBJ2-1; TRBD2 aligns across 13 bases. From germline, CDR1 is SGHRS and CDR2 YFSETQ. V trimming: 4 bases; J trimming: 1 base; junction bases outside the gene matches: 8. This CDR3 is built from 18 residues. DNA of the CDR3: TGCGCCAGCAGCAGGGGACTAGCGGGAATAGGGTCCTACAATGAGCAGTTCTTC. Protein: CASSRGLAGIGSYNEQFF.